What follows are 5 T cell receptor beta chains derived from one specimen sequenced in a study of blood T cell repertoires in COVID-19. TCRdb's copy holds only in-frame clones and misses some; the assay was immunoSEQ multiplex PCR. Among about 210,000 clones listed, around 82% were seen once. The sequencing input was peripheral blood. The source is a woman aged 40 to 50 with acute or convalescent COVID-19.

The genes are TRBV15 and TRBJ2-7, with TRBD1 matching over 11 bases. V lost 1 base and J lost 2; bases outside the gene matches: 16. The CDR3 runs to 20 residues. Germline lookup yields CDR1 LNHNV and CDR2 YYDKDF (reference sequence). CDR3 protein: CATSRGSGTGGRDDPYEQYF. The CDR3 coding sequence is TGTGCCACCAGCAGAGGTTCCGGGACAGGGGGTCGGGACGATCCCTACGAGCAGTACTTC.

The J gene is TRBJ2-2, the V gene TRBV7-2, with D possibly TRBD2 on 6 matching bases. V gave up 5 bases and J gave up 5 bases, with 18 bases separating them. The CDR3 has 16 amino acids. CDR1 SGHTA and CDR2 FQGNSA come from the germline V gene. The CDR3 region is CASSQPPGLPTGELFF. The CDR3 nucleotides read TGTGCCAGCAGCCAACCTCCGGGACTTCCGACCGGGGAGCTGTTTTTT.

This chain connects TRBV27 to TRBJ2-7; maybe TRBD1 (6 bases). CDR1 MNHEY and CDR2 SMNVEV come from the germline V gene (reference sequence). The V and J ends lost 4 bases and 2 bases respectively, with 12 bases between them. The CDR3 is made up of 14 amino acids. The CDR3 DNA reads TGTGCCAGCAGTTGGACGAGGGGGACCTACGAGCAGTACTTC. It specifies CASSWTRGTYEQYF.

This clone was picked up a small number of times. The CDR3 nucleotides are TGCGCCAGCAGCCAAGATAGGCTAGCGGGAGGGCCAGACACAGATACGCAGTATTTT. Translated, it gives CASSQDRLAGGPDTDTQYF. J is TRBJ2-3 and V is TRBV4-1; 12 bases map to TRBD2. V trimming: 0 bases; J trimming: 2 bases; junction bases outside the gene matches: 9. The length of the CDR3 is 19 residues. CDR1 MGHRA and CDR2 YSYEKL come from the germline V gene.

The chain employs TRBV9 and TRBJ2-2; 9 bases match TRBD2. In germline, CDR1 is SGDLS, CDR2 YYNGEE. This CDR3 is built from 16 residues. V shed 0 bases and J 7 bases; nucleotides not matched to a gene: 7. The CDR3 DNA reads as TGTGCCAGCAGCGTAGTTAGCGGGAGAGGGAGCGGGGAGCTGTTTTTT. This translates into CASSVVSGRGSGELFF. Variable domain in full (rest from reference TRBV9 and TRBJ2-2): DSGVTQTPKHLITATGQRVTLRCSPRSGDLSVYWYQQSLDQGLQFLIQYYNGEERAKGNILERFSAQQFPDLHSELNLSSLELGDSALYFCASSVVSGRGSGELFFGEGSRLTVL.